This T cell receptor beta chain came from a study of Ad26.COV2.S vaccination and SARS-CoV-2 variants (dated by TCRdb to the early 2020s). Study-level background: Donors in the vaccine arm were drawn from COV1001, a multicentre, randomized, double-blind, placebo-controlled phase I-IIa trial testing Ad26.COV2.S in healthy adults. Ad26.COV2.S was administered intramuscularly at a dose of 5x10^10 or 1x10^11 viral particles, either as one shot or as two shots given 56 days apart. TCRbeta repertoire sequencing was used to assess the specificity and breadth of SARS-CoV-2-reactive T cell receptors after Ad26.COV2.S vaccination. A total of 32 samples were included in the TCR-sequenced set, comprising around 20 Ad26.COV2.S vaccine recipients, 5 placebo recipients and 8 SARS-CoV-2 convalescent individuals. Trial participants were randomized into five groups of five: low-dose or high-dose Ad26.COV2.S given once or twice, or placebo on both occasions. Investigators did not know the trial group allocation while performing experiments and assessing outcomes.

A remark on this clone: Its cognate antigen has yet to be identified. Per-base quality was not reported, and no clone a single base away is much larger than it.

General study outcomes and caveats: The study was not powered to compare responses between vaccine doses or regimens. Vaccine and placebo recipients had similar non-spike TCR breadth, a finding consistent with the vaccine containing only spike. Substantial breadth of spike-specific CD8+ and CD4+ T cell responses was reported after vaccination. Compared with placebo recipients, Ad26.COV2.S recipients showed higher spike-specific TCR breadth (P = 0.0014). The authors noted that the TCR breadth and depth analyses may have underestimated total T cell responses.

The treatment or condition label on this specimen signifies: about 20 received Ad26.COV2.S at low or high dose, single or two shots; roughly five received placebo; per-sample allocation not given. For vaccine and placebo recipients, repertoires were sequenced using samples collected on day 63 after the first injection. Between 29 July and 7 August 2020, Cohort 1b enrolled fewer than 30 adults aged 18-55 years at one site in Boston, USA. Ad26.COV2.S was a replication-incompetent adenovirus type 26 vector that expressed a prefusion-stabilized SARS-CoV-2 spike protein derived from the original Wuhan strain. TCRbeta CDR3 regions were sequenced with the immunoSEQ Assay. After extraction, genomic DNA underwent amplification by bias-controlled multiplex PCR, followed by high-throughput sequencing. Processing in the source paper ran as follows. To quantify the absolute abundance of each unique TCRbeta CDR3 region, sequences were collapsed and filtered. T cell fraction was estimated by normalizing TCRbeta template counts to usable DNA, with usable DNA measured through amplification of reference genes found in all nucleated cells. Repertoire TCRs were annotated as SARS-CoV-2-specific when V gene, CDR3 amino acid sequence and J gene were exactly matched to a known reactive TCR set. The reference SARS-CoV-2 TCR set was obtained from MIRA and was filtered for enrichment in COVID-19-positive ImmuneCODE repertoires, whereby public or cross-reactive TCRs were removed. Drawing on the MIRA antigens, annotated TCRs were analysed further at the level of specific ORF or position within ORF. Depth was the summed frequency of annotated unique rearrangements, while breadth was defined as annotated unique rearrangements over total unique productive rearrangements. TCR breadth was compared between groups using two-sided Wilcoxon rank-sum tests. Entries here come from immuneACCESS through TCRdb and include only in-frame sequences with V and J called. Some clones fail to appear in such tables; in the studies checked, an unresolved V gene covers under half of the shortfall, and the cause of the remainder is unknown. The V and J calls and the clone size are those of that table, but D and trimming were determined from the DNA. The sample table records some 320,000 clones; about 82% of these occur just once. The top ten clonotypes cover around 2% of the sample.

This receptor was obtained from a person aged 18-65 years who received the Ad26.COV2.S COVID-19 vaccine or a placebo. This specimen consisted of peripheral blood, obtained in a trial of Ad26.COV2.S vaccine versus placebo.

Here is the DNA: TGTGCCAGTAGATCGACGGGGAGGGGGCCTTGGCACAATGAGCAGTTCTTC. This translates into CASRSTGRGPWHNEQFF. Recombination joined TRBV19 with TRBJ2-1, with the D call tentatively TRBD1 or TRBD2, each fitting 7 bases. The junction carries 23 bases between V and J, which are trimmed by 6 bases and 5 bases respectively. From the germline V gene (reference sequence), CDR1 is LNHDA and CDR2 is SQIVND. Inclusive of the bounding cysteine and phenylalanine, the CDR3 is 17 residues long. This entry keeps only the CDR3 DNA: 51 bases, framed from base 1.